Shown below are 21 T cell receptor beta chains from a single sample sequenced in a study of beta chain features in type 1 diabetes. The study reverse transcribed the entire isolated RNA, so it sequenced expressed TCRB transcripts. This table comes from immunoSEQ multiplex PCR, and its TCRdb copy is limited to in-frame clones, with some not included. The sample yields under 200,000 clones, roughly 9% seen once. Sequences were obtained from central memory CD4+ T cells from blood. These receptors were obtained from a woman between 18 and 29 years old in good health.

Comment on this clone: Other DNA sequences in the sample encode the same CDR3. CDR3: CASSLGTGEREKLFF. The CDR3 coding sequence is TGTGCCAGCAGCTTAGGCACAGGGGAGCGGGAAAAACTGTTTTTT. The rearrangement uses TRBV7-2 and TRBJ1-4, with 7 bases fitting TRBD1. The CDR3 loop spans 15 amino acids. The germline V gene encodes CDR1 SGHTA and CDR2 FQGNSA. Trimming at V came to 1 base and at J to 8 bases, leaving 7 bases not matched to a gene. Using reference TRBV7-2 and TRBJ1-4 for the parts outside the CDR3, the full variable domain is GAGVSQSPSNKVTEKGKDVELRCDPISGHTALYWYRQSLGQGLEFLIYFQGNSAPDKSGLPSDRFSAERTGGSVSTLTIQRTQQEDSAVYLCASSLGTGEREKLFFGSGTQLSVL.

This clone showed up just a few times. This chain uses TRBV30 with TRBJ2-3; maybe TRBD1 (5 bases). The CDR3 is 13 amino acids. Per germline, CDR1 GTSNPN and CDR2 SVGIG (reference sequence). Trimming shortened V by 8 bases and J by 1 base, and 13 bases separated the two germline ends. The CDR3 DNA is TGTGCCAGCAAGGGGTACGGCACAGATACGCAGTATTTT. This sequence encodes CASKGYGTDTQYF.

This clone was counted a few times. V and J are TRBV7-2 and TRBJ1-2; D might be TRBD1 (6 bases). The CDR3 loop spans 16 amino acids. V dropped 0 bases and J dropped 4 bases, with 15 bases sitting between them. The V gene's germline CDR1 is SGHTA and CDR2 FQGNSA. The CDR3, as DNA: TGTGCCAGCAGCTTAGCTCCGGACAGCTCAGCCTATGGCTACACCTTC. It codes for CASSLAPDSSAYGYTF.

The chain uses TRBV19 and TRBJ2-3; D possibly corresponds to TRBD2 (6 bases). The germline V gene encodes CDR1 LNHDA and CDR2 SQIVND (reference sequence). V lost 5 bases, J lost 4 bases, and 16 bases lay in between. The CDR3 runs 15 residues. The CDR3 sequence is CASSREAGKPDTQYF. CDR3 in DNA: TGTGCCAGTAGTCGTGAGGCGGGGAAGCCAGATACGCAGTATTTT.

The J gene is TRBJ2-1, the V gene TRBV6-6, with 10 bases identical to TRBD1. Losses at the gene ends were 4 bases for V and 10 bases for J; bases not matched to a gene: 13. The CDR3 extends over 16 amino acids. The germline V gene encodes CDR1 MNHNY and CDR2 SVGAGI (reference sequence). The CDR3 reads CASSSPPGQGSWEQFF. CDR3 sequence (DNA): TGTGCCAGCAGTTCCCCCCCGGGACAGGGGTCATGGGAGCAGTTCTTC.

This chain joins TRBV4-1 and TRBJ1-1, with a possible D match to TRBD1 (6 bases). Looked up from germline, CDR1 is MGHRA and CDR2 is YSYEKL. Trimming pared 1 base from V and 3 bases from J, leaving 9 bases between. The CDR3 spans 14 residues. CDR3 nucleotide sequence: TGCGCCAGCAGCCAAGGGGCAGGGGACACTGAAGCTTTCTTT. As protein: CASSQGAGDTEAFF.

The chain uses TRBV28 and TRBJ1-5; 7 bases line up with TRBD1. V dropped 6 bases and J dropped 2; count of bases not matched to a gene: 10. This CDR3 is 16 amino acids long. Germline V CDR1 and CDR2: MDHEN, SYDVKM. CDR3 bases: TGTGCCAGCAGCCTAATAGAGGGGGCGGGCAATCAGCCCCAGCATTTT. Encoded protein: CASSLIEGAGNQPQHF.

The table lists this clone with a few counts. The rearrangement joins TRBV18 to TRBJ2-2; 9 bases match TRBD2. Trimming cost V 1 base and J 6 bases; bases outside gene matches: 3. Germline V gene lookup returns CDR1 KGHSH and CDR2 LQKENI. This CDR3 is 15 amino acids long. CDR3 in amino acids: CASSPLAGEAGELFF. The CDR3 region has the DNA TGTGCCAGCTCACCACTAGCGGGAGAGGCCGGGGAGCTGTTTTTT.

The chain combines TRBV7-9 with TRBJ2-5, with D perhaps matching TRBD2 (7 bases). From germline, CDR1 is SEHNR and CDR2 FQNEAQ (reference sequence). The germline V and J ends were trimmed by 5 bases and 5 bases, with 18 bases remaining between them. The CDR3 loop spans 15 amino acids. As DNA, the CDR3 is TGTGCCAGCAGCCTAGAGGGAGGGGGATCCGAGACCCAGTACTTC. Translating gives CASSLEGGGSETQYF.

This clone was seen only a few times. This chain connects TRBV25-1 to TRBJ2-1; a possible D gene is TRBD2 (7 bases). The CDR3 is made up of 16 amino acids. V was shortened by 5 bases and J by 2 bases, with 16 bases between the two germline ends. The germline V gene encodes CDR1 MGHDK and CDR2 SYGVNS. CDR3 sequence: CASSFRGGGTYNEQFF. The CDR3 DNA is TGTGCCAGCAGTTTCAGAGGGGGGGGCACCTACAATGAGCAGTTCTTC.

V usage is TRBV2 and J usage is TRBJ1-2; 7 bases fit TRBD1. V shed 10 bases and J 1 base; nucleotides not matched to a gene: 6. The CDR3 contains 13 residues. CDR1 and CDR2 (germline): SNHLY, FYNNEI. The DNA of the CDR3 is TGTGCCATCTCTGACAGGGATAACTATGGCTACACCTTC. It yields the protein CAISDRDNYGYTF.

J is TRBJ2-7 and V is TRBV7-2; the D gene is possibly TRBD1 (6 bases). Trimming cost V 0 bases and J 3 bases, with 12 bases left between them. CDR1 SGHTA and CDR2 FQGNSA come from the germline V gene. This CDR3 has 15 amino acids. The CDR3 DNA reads TGTGCCAGCAGCTTAGCGGGGGCCAGTGTCTACGAGCAGTACTTC. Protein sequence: CASSLAGASVYEQYF.

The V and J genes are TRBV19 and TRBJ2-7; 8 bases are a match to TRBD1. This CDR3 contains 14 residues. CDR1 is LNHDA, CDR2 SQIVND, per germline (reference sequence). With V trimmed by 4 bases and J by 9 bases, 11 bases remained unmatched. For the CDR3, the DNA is TGTGCCAGTAGTACCGGGACAGGCCCCCTGGGGCAGTACTTC. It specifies CASSTGTGPLGQYF.

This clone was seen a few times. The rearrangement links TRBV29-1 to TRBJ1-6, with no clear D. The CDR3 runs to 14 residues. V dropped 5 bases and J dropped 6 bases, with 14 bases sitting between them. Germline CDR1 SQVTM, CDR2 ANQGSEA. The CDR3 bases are TGCAGCGTTACTGAGGGCCCGATTAATTCACCCCTCCACTTT. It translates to CSVTEGPINSPLHF.

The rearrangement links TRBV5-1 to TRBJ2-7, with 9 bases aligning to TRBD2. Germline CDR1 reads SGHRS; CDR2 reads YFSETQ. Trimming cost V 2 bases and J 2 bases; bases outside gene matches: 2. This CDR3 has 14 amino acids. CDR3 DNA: TGCGCCAGCAGCTTTAGCGGGGGACCCTACGAGCAGTACTTC. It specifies CASSFSGGPYEQYF.

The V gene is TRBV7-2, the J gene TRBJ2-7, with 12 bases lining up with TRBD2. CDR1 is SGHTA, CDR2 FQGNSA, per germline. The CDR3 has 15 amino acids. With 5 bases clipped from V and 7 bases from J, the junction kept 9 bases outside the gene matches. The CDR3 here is CASSPGLAGLREQYF. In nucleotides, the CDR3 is TGTGCCAGCAGCCCCGGACTAGCGGGACTTCGGGAGCAGTACTTC.

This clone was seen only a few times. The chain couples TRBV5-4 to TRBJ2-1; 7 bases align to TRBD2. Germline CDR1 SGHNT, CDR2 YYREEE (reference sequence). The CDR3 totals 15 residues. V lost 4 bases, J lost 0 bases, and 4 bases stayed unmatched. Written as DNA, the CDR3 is TGTGCCAGCAGCCCGTCTAGCGGCTCCTACAATGAGCAGTTCTTC. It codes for CASSPSSGSYNEQFF.

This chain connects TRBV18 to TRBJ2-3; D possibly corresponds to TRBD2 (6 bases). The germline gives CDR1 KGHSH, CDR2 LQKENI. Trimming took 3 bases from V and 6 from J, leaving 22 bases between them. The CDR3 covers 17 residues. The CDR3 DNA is TGTGCCAGCTCACCTAACCTCCCCGGGGGTGGAGAGGATACGCAGTATTTT. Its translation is CASSPNLPGGGEDTQYF.

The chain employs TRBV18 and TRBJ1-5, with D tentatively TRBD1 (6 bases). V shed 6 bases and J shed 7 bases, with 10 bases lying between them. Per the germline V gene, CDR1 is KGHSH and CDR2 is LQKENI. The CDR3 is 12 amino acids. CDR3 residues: CASSTTGQPQHF. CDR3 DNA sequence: TGTGCCAGCTCGACGACAGGCCAGCCCCAGCATTTT.

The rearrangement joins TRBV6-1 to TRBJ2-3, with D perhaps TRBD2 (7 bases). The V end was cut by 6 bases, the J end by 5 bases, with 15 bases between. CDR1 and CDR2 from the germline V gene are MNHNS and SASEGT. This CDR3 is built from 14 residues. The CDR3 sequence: CASRAGAAQDTQYF. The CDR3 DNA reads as TGTGCCAGCAGGGCGGGGGCAGCACAAGATACGCAGTATTTT.

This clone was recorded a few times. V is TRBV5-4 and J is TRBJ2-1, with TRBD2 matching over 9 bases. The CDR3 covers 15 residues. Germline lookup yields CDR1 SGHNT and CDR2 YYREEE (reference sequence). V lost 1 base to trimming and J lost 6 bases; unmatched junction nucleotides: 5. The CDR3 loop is CASSLPAGGPNEQFF. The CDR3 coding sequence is TGTGCCAGCAGCTTGCCCGCGGGAGGGCCCAATGAGCAGTTCTTC.